This paragraph covers one T cell receptor beta chain sequence. RNA transcripts were the template for amplifying TCR beta CDR3 regions. HTBI primers were employed in a first-round RT-PCR of the TCR CDR3. TCRdb processed the multiplex PCR reads anew with MiXCR; each CDR3 protein has one entry. The sample lists approximately 500,000 distinct CDR3 sequences; approximately 44% were seen once. This entry is derived from a study of T cells in Graves' hyperthyroidism and ophthalmopathy. Germline V lookup: CDR1 SEHNR, CDR2 FQNEAQ (reference sequence). The CDR3 is 14 residues long. The ends lost 3 bases at V and 3 bases at J; junction bases unmatched: 5.

Sequencing was carried out using peripheral blood or thyroid tissue (not recorded which). V is TRBV7-9 and J is TRBJ2-7; 7 nucleotides match TRBD2. The sequence derives from a woman between 18 and 30 years old with Graves' hyperthyroidism. The CDR3 loop is CASSFSRDYYEQYF. CDR3 coding DNA: TGTGCCAGCAGCTTTAGCCGGGACTACTACGAGCAGTACTTC.